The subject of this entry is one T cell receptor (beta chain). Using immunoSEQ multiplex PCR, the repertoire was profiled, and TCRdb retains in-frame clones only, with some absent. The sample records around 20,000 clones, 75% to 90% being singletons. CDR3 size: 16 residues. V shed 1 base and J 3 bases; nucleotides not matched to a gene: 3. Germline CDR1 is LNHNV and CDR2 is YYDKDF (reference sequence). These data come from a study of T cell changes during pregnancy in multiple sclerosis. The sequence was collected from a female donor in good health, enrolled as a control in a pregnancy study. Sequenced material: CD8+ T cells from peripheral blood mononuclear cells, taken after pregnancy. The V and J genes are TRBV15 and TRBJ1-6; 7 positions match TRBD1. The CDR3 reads CATSRGRDSYNSPLHF. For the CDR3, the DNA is TGTGCCACCAGCAGAGGACGGGACAGCTATAATTCACCCCTCCACTTT.